Following are 5 T cell receptor beta chains from one sample sequenced in a study of cytomegalovirus exposure and HLA in healthy donors. Profiled with immunoSEQ multiplex PCR; TCRdb holds only in-frame clones, not every one. The data contain 100,000 to 150,000 clones, around 95% of them singletons. Sequenced: PBMCs. The receptors were gathered from a man between 18 and 35 years old in good health and CMV-seronegative.

This chain uses TRBV7-9 with TRBJ2-2; 12 bases map to TRBD2. The CDR3 consists of 15 residues. The germline CDR1 and CDR2 sequences are SEHNR and FQNEAQ (reference sequence). Trimming removed 6 bases from V and 5 bases from J; junction bases left unmatched: 4. The CDR3 region is CASRLAGGRTGELFF. The CDR3 bases are TGTGCCAGCAGGCTAGCGGGAGGGCGGACCGGGGAGCTGTTTTTT.

This clone was recorded once. The chain is built from TRBV5-6 and TRBJ2-5, with D unclear. The CDR3 spans 13 residues. CDR1 and CDR2 from the germline V gene are SGHDT and YYEEEE. Between the trimmed V and J ends, which lost 0 bases and 2 bases, there was a span of 5 bases. CDR3 nucleotides: TGTGCCAGCAGCTTGGGGCCTCAAGAGACCCAGTACTTC. The encoded protein is CASSLGPQETQYF.

Points on this clone: This specimen includes other DNA sequences encoding the same CDR3. V is TRBV5-1 and J is TRBJ1-2, with D perhaps matching TRBD1 (5 bases). The V and J ends lost 2 bases and 8 bases respectively, with 10 bases between them. The CDR3 totals 12 residues. Germline CDR1 and CDR2: SGHRS and YFSETQ. The CDR3: CASSFGGGGYTF. DNA of the CDR3: TGCGCCAGCAGCTTCGGGGGTGGCGGCTACACCTTC.

This clone was picked up one time. V usage is TRBV19 and J usage is TRBJ1-5; possible D gene TRBD1, 6 bases. Per germline, CDR1 LNHDA and CDR2 SQIVND (reference sequence). The CDR3 is made up of 15 amino acids. The V end was cut by 1 base, the J end by 6 bases, with 13 bases between. CDR3 sequence reads: CASSIGRGGSQPQHF. In DNA form, the CDR3 reads TGTGCCAGTAGTATAGGACGAGGGGGTAGTCAGCCCCAGCATTTT.

The chain is built from TRBV28 and TRBJ2-7; D gene unclear. The CDR3 spans 12 residues. The germline V gene has CDR1 MDHEN and CDR2 SYDVKM. Deletions cut 7 bases from V and 0 bases from J, with 7 bases between. Here the CDR3 reads CASKPLSYEQYF. CDR3 bases: TGTGCCAGCAAGCCGCTCTCCTACGAGCAGTACTTC.